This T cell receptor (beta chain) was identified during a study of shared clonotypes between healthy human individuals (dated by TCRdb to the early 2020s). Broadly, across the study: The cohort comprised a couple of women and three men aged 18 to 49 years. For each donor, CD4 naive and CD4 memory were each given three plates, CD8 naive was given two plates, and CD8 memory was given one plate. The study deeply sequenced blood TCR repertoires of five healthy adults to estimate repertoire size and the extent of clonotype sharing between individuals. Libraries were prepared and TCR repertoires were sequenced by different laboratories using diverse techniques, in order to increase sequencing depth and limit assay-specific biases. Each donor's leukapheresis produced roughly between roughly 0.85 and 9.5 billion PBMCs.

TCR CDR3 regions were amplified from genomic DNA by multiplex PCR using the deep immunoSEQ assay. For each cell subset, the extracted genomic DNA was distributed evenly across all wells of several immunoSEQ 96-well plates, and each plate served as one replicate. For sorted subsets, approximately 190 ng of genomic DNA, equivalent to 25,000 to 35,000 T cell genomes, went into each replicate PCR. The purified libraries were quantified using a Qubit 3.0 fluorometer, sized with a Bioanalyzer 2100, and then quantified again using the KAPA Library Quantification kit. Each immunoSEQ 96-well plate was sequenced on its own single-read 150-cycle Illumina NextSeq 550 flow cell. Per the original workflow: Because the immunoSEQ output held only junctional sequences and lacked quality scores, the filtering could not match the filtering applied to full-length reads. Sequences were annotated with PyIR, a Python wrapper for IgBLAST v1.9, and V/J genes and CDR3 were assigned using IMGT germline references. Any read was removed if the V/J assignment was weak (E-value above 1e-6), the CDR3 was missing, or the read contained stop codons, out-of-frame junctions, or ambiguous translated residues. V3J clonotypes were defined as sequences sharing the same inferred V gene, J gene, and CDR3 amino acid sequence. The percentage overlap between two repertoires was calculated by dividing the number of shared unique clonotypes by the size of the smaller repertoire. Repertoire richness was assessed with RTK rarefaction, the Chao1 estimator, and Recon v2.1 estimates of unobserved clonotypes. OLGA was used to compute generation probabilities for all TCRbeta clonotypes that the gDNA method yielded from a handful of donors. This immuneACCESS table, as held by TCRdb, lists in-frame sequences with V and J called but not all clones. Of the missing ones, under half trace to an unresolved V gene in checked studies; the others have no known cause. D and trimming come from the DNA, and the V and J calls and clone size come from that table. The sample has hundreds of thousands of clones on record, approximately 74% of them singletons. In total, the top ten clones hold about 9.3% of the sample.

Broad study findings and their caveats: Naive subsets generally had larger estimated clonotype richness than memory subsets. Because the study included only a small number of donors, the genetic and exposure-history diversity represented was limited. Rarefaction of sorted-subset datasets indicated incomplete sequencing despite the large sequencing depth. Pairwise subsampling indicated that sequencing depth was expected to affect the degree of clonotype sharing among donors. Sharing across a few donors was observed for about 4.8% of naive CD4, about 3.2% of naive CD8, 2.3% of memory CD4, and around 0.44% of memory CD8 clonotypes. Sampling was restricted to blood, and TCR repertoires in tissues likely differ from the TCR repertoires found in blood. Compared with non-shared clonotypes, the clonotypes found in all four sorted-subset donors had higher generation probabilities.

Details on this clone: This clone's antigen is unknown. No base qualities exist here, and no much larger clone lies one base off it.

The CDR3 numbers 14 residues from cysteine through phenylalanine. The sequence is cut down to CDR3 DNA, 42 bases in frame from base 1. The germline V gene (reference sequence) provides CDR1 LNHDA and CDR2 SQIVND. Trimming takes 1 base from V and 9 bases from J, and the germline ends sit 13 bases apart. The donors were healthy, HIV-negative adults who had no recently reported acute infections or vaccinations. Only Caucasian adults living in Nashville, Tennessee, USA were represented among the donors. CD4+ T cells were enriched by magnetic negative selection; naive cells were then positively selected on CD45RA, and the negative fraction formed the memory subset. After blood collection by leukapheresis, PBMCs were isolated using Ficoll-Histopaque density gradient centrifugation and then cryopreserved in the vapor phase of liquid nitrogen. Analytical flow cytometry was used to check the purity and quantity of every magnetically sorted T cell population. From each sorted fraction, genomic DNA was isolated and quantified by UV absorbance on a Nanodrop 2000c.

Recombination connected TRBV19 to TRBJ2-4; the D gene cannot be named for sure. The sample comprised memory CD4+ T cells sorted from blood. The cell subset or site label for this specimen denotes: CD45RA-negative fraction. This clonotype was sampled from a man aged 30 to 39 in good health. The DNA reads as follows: TGTGCCAGTAGTATAGCTAGTTCCCAATCCATTCAGTACTTC. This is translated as CASSIASSQSIQYF.